The rows below give T cell receptor beta chains drawn from one sample of a study of OX40 agonist ivuxolimab in advanced cancers. Profiling relied on immunoSEQ multiplex PCR, and the TCRdb table lists in-frame clones only, not all of them. The sample holds about 53,000 clones, around 79% seen once. The specimen comprised CD4+ or CD8+ T cells sorted from blood, sampled in a trial of the OX40 agonist ivuxolimab. The receptors come from an adult with an advanced solid tumor such as melanoma, head and neck, liver or kidney cancer. The CDR3 runs from the conserved cysteine through the conserved F or W. The D gene is left open where the match is weak. The size of a clone is reported for some rows only, either as once, few or many, or as a class for expanded clones.

D gene	V gene	clone size	J gene	CDR3 protein	CDR3 DNA
.	TRBV10-3	once	TRBJ1-2	CAISSIGINYGYTF	TGTGCCATCAGTAGCATAGGGATTAACTATGGCTACACCTTC
.	TRBV5-1	.	TRBJ2-7	CASKDREENEQYF	TGCGCCAGCAAAGACCGAGAGGAGAACGAGCAGTACTTC
.	TRBV11-2	once	TRBJ1-2	CASSSTRQGGYTF	TGTGCCAGCAGCTCAACCCGACAAGGTGGCTACACCTTC
TRBD1	TRBV11-2	few	TRBJ2-5	CASSLDVGTGRETQYF	TGTGCCAGCAGCTTAGATGTTGGGACAGGGAGGGAGACCCAGTACTTC
.	TRBV15	.	TRBJ1-3	CATSRVRGGGNTIYF	TGTGCCACCAGCAGAGTACGAGGGGGTGGTAACACCATATATTTT
.	TRBV5-1	.	TRBJ2-7	CASSLVGLSYEQYF	TGCGCCAGCAGCTTGGTAGGGCTCTCCTACGAGCAGTACTTC
TRBD2	TRBV14	once	TRBJ2-7	CASSQGLAGDPSSYEQYF	TGTGCCAGCAGCCAAGGACTAGCGGGGGATCCGAGCTCCTACGAGCAGTACTTC
.	TRBV9	.	TRBJ2-3	CASSVLVMGGTDTQYF	TGTGCCAGCAGCGTACTGGTTATGGGGGGCACAGATACGCAGTATTTT
.	TRBV10-3	.	TRBJ2-2	CAISESTSFTGELFF	TGTGCCATCAGTGAGTCGACATCTTTCACCGGGGAGCTGTTTTTT
TRBD2	TRBV4-2	.	TRBJ2-7	CASSPPGLAGAYEQYF	TGTGCCAGCAGCCCCCCGGGACTAGCGGGAGCCTACGAGCAGTACTTC
.	TRBV11-2	.	TRBJ2-3	CASSLDLRDTQYF	TGTGCCAGCAGCTTAGATCTAAGAGATACGCAGTATTTT
TRBD1	TRBV7-9	.	TRBJ2-1	CASSRTGGRGLNNEQFF	TGTGCCAGCAGCCGGACAGGGGGGAGGGGTTTGAACAATGAGCAGTTCTTC
.	TRBV28	few	TRBJ1-5	CASSDSNQPQHF	TGTGCCAGCAGTGATAGCAATCAGCCCCAGCATTTT
TRBD2	TRBV19	.	TRBJ2-1	CASSIWREGVEQFF	TGTGCCAGTAGTATATGGCGGGAGGGGGTTGAGCAGTTCTTC
TRBD1	TRBV4-1	.	TRBJ1-5	CASSLSGGQGAQPQHF	TGCGCCAGCAGCCTCTCAGGGGGACAGGGCGCTCAGCCCCAGCATTTT
.	TRBV2	.	TRBJ2-5	CASSEWGTGKETQYF	TGTGCCAGCAGTGAATGGGGGACGGGGAAAGAGACCCAGTACTTC
TRBD2	TRBV19	.	TRBJ2-2	CASTTSGLAGGGYTGELFF	TGTGCCAGTACCACCTCGGGACTAGCGGGAGGTGGTTACACCGGGGAGCTGTTTTTT
.	TRBV6-6	.	TRBJ1-2	CASSYAAPYGYTF	TGTGCCAGCAGTTACGCGGCCCCCTATGGCTACACCTTC
.	TRBV7-6	.	TRBJ2-5	CASSPHQETQYF	TGTGCCAGCAGCCCACACCAAGAGACCCAGTACTTC
.	TRBV28	.	TRBJ1-2	CASSFPGQGTGYTF	TGTGCCAGCAGTTTTCCCGGGCAGGGGACTGGCTACACCTTC
TRBD2	TRBV7-3	.	TRBJ2-7	CASSFRPSGLAGVSSYEQYF	TGTGCCAGCAGCTTTCGTCCCTCAGGGCTAGCGGGCGTAAGCTCCTACGAGCAGTACTTC
TRBD1	TRBV6-5	.	TRBJ2-1	CASSGTVNEQFF	TGTGCCAGCAGTGGGACAGTCAATGAGCAGTTCTTC
.	TRBV2	.	TRBJ2-5	CASSEAAMGLETQYF	TGTGCCAGCAGTGAAGCAGCCATGGGCCTAGAAACCCAGTACTTC
.	TRBV6-5	.	TRBJ1-4	CASSMTPGFGEKLFF	TGTGCCAGCAGCATGACCCCAGGGTTCGGGGAAAAACTGTTTTTT
.	TRBV5-4	few	TRBJ2-6	CASSPVTSGANVLTF	TGTGCCAGCAGCCCCGTTACCTCTGGGGCCAACGTCCTGACTTTC
.	TRBV9	.	TRBJ2-5	CASSVGVAEETQYF	TGTGCCAGCAGCGTAGGGGTTGCGGAAGAGACCCAGTACTTC
TRBD1	TRBV27	.	TRBJ2-5	CASSLDRAMETQYF	TGTGCCAGCAGTTTAGACAGGGCTATGGAGACCCAGTACTTC
TRBD1	TRBV19	.	TRBJ2-7	CASSMTGTGRGEQYF	TGTGCCAGTAGTATGACCGGGACAGGGAGGGGCGAGCAGTACTTC
.	TRBV19	.	TRBJ2-7	CASSTERGIDEQYF	TGTGCCAGTAGTACCGAACGGGGGATCGACGAGCAGTACTTC
TRBD1	TRBV10-3	.	TRBJ2-1	CAISAYDREWVDNEQFF	TGTGCCATCAGTGCCTATGACAGGGAATGGGTGGACAATGAGCAGTTCTTC
.	TRBV9	.	TRBJ2-2	CASGASSTGELFF	TGTGCCAGCGGGGCATCTTCCACCGGGGAGCTGTTTTTT
.	TRBV11-2	.	TRBJ1-1	CASSLDEGEAFF	TGTGCCAGCAGCTTAGACGAAGGAGAAGCTTTCTTT
TRBD1	TRBV27	.	TRBJ1-1	CASSMQGAEAFF	TGTGCCAGCAGCATGCAGGGGGCTGAAGCTTTCTTT
TRBD1	TRBV2	.	TRBJ2-2	CASSGTGVAGELFF	TGTGCCAGCAGTGGGACAGGGGTGGCCGGGGAGCTGTTTTTT